Given below is one T cell receptor (beta chain) in context. Its antigen remains unidentified. The assay was immunoSEQ multiplex PCR, and TCRdb's table has in-frame clones only and misses some. The table shows 1,900 or so clones, with 79% occurring only once. This sample was included in a study of T cell repertoires in ileal Crohn's disease. Study as a whole: Postoperative therapy was given to about half: 11 thiopurines, 15 to 20 anti-TNF agents. Study-level results: Compared with non-smokers, active smokers at surgery showed more clonal expansions.

The sequence came from an adult with Crohn's disease. Material for sequencing was ileal tissue.

The CDR3 DNA reads TGCGCCAGCAGCGCGGGACAGGGGGATGCAGACATTCAGTACTTC. Encoded protein: CASSAGQGDADIQYF. This chain joins TRBV4-3 and TRBJ2-4; 11 bases align to TRBD1. Germline trimming cut 5 bases from V and 8 bases from J; bases unmatched to any gene: 8. This CDR3 comprises 15 residues. Germline CDR1 LGHNA, CDR2 YSLEER.